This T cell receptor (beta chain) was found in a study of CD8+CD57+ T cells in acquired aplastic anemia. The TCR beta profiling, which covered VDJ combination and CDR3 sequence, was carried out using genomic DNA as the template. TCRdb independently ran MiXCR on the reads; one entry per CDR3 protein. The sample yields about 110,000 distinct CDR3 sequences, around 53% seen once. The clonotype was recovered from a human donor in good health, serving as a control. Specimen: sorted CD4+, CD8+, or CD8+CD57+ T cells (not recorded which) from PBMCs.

The chain's CDR3 is CASSFQTGTGGRYEQYF. CDR3 nucleotides: TGTGCCAGCAGCTTCCAAACGGGGACAGGGGGGCGATACGAGCAGTACTTC. The chain has TRBV7-8 and TRBJ2-7; 11 bases align to TRBD1. The CDR3 is made up of 17 amino acids. CDR1 SGHVS and CDR2 FQNEAQ come from the germline V gene. V dropped 3 bases and J dropped 4; count of bases not matched to a gene: 11.